The entry below describes one T cell receptor (beta chain). What it recognizes is unknown. Healthy donors had no documented immune events, such as infections, while sampled. The data are from a study of identifying expanded T cells in peripheral blood. V was clipped by 2 bases and J by 3 bases, with 11 bases between them. Germline CDR1 is MGHDK and CDR2 is SYGVNS. The CDR3 is 15 residues long. Only in-frame clones appear in the TCRdb table, and some are missing; sequencing was by immunoSEQ multiplex PCR. This table holds approximately 91,000 clones, about 91% found once. Findings and limits, study-wide: Over about two and four weeks, about 17 and 20 clones changed, versus around 1.3 between replicates. Two-week clone count variance significantly increased as total template count grew.

The sequencing sample was made of blood. The rearrangement joins TRBV25-1 to TRBJ2-1; a weak D match, TRBD2 (6 bases). The receptor's source is a person aged 18 to 70 in good health. CDR3 DNA sequence: TGTGCCAGCAGTGAAGCGGGAATTGACTACAATGAGCAGTTCTTC. It encodes CASSEAGIDYNEQFF.